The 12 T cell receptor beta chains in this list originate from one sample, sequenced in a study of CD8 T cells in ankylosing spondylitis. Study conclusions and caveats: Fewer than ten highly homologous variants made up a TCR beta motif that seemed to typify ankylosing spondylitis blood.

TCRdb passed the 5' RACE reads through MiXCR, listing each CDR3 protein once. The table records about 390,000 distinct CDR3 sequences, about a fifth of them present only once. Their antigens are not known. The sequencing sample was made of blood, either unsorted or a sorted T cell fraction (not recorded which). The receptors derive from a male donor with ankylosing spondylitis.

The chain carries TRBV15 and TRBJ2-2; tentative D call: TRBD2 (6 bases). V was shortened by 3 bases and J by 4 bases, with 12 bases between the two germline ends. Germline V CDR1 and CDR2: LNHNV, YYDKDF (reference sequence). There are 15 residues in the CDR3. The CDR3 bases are TGTGCCACCAGCAGGGCTGCTAGCGTCACCGGGGAGCTGTTTTTT. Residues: CATSRAASVTGELFF.

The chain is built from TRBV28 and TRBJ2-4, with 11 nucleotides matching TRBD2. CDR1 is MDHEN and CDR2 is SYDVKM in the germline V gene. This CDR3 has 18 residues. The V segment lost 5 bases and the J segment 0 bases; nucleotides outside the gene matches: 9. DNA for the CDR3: TGTGCCAGCAGTGAACTAGCGGGAGTTTTAGGAGCCAAAAACATTCAGTACTTC. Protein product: CASSELAGVLGAKNIQYF.

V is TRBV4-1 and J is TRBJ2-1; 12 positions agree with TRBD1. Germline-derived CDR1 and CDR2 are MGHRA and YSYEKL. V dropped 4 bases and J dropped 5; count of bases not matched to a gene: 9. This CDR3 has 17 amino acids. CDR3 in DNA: TGCGCCAGCAGCCCAGCCGGGACAGGGGGCGCCCACAATGAGCAGTTCTTC. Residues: CASSPAGTGGAHNEQFF.

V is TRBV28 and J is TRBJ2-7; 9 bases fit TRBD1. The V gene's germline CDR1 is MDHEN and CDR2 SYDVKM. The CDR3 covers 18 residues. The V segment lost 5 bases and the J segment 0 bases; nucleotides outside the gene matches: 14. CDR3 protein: CASSPLFPGTGNSYEQYF. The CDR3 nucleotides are TGTGCCAGCAGTCCCCTTTTTCCCGGGACAGGGAACTCCTACGAGCAGTACTTC.

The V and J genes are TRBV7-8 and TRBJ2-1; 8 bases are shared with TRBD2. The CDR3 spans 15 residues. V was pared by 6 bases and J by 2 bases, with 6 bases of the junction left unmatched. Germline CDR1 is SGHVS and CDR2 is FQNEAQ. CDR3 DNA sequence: TGTGCCAGCAGTCTAAGACTAGCGCCCTACAATGAGCAGTTCTTC. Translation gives CASSLRLAPYNEQFF.

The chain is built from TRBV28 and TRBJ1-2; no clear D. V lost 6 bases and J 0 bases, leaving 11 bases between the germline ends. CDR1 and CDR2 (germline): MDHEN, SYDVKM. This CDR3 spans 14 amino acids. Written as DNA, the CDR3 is TGTGCCAGCAGACCCGGGCATTCTAACTATGGCTACACCTTC. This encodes CASRPGHSNYGYTF.

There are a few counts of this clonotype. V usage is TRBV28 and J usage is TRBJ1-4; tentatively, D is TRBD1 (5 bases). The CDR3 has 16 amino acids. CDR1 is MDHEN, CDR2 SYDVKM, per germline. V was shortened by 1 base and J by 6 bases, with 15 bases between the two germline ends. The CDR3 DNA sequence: TGTGCCAGCAGTTTATTGTCGGGGGTTGAAGATGAAAAACTGTTTTTT. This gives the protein CASSLLSGVEDEKLFF.

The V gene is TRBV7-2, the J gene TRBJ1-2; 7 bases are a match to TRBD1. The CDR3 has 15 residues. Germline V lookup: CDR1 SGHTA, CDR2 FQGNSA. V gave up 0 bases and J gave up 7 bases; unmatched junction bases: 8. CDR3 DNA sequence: TGTGCCAGCAGCTTAGCCCCACAGGGGCCCTCTGGCTACACCTTC. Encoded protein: CASSLAPQGPSGYTF.

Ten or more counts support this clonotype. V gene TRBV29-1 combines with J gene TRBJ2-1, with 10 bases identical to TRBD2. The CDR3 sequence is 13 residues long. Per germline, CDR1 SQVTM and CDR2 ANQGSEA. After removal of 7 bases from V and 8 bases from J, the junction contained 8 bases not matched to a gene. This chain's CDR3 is CSAIAGGLDEQFF. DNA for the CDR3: TGCAGCGCAATAGCGGGAGGACTGGATGAGCAGTTCTTC.

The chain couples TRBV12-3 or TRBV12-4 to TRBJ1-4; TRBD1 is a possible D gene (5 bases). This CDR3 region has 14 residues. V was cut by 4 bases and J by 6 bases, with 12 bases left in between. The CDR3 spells CASSWTARDEKLFF. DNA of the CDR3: TGTGCCAGCAGTTGGACGGCCAGGGATGAAAAACTGTTTTTT.

CDR3 sequence (DNA): TGTGCCAGCAGCCACAGGGAGGGAGAGACCCAGTACTTC. The encoded protein is CASSHREGETQYF. The chain combines TRBV27 with TRBJ2-5; the D gene is possibly TRBD2 (7 bases). This CDR3 comprises 13 residues. Trimming removed 6 bases at V and 4 bases at J, with 12 bases between. CDR1 and CDR2 from the germline V gene are MNHEY and SMNVEV (reference sequence).

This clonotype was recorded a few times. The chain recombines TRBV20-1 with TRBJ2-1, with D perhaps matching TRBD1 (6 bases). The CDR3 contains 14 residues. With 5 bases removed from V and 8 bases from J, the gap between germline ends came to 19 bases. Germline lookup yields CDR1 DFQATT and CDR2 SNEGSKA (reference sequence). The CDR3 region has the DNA TGCAGTGCTGTACAGGGCAGATCGACTTATGAGCAGTTCTTC. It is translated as CSAVQGRSTYEQFF.